The T cell receptor beta chain described here comes from a study of T-cell reconstitution after alpha-beta-depleted transplantation in children. Unique molecular identifiers were incorporated when the TCRbeta library was constructed. MiXCR, applied by TCRdb to the PCR reads, yields one record per CDR3 protein. The sample holds some 300,000 distinct CDR3 sequences, around 10% seen once. Germline lookup yields CDR1 SGHRS and CDR2 YFSETQ. This CDR3 is 15 amino acids long. Trimming stripped 0 bases from V and 0 bases from J, with 9 bases between. Study observations and caveats: After transplant, at about two months, alpha-beta T cells were reportedly derived from several hundred expanded graft clones. T-cell numbers and diversity, one year after transplant, stemmed largely from T cells that were newly produced.

This clonotype has a count of ten or more. The antigen remains undetermined. This TCR was recovered from a boy under three years old with acute myeloid leukemia, due to receive a stem cell transplant. The gene calls are TRBV5-1 and TRBJ1-1; the D is unclear. The sequenced sample was PBMCs, obtained before TCRalphabeta/CD19-depleted stem cell transplant. The CDR3 DNA reads as TGCGCCAGCAGCTTGGAGGGCCTAATGAACACTGAAGCTTTCTTT. As protein: CASSLEGLMNTEAFF. The complete variable domain, with remaining parts taken from reference TRBV5-1 and TRBJ1-1, reads KAGVTQTPRYLIKTRGQQVTLSCSPISGHRSVSWYQQTPGQGLQFLFEYFSETQRNKGNFPGRFSGRQFSNSRSEMNVSTLELGDSALYLCASSLEGLMNTEAFFGQGTRLTVV.